This is a list of T cell receptor beta chains from one sample in a study of regulatory T cells in long-lasting Graves disease. From the multiplex PCR reads, TCRdb called clonotypes with MiXCR, one entry per CDR3 protein. The profile covers 400,000 to 650,000 distinct CDR3 sequences, with around 15% appearing a single time and 20% to 25% taken by the ten largest. In addition, the sample was reused for a study of T cells in Graves' hyperthyroidism and ophthalmopathy.

The sample consisted of peripheral blood mononuclear cells (PBMCs), taken at new diagnosis, from a patient treated with antithyroid drugs. These TCRs come from a woman aged 35-65 years with Graves disease. CDR3s include the opening cysteine and the closing phenylalanine or tryptophan. Each record gives: CDR3 protein, CDR3 DNA, clone size, D gene, J gene, V gene. A D gene is named only where the DNA matches it firmly. Expanded clones get a size class; other rows say once, few or many, or leave the size out.

CDR3: CASSLGQGGAYEQYF; DNA: TGCGCCAGCAGCTTAGGACAGGGGGGCGCCTACGAGCAGTACTTC; size: many; D: TRBD1; J: TRBJ2-7; V: TRBV5-1
CDR3: CASSIAGESGNTIYF; DNA: TGTGCCAGTAGTATAGCGGGAGAATCCGGAAACACCATATATTTT; size: -; D: -; J: TRBJ1-3; V: TRBV19
CDR3: CASSSGPVRLANEKLFF; DNA: TGTGCCAGTAGTTCCGGTCCCGTACGTCTGGCTAATGAAAAACTGTTTTTT; size: -; D: -; J: TRBJ1-4; V: TRBV19
CDR3: CASSLEGASDDQYF; DNA: TGTGCCAGCAGCTTGGAAGGGGCGTCGGACGACCAGTACTTC; size: -; D: -; J: TRBJ2-7; V: TRBV5-4
CDR3: CASSEGGAKGYEQFF; DNA: TGTGCCAGCAGCGAAGGGGGCGCGAAAGGCTATGAGCAGTTCTTC; size: few; D: TRBD1; J: TRBJ2-1; V: TRBV3-1
CDR3: CASSPTYNEKLFF; DNA: TGTGCCAGCTCACCAACCTATAATGAAAAACTGTTTTTT; size: many; D: -; J: TRBJ1-4; V: TRBV18
CDR3: CSARRRGRSGDEQFF; DNA: TGCAGTGCTAGGAGAAGGGGGCGAAGTGGAGATGAGCAGTTCTTC; size: many; D: TRBD1; J: TRBJ2-1; V: TRBV20-1
CDR3: CASSPGLAGGLYEQFF; DNA: TGTGCCAGCAGCCCGGGACTAGCGGGGGGGCTGTATGAGCAGTTCTTC; size: many; D: TRBD2; J: TRBJ2-1; V: TRBV3-1
CDR3: CASSITGRVPEEAFF; DNA: TGTGCCAGCAGCATCACGGGACGGGTCCCTGAGGAAGCTTTCTTT; size: few; D: -; J: TRBJ1-1; V: TRBV7-2
CDR3: CASSPSRTSYNEQFF; DNA: TGTGCCAGTAGCCCTTCCAGGACCTCCTACAATGAGCAGTTCTTC; size: few; D: -; J: TRBJ2-1; V: TRBV19
CDR3: CATSMGPEDTGELFF; DNA: TGTGCCACCAGCATGGGGCCGGAGGACACCGGGGAGCTGTTTTTT; size: -; D: -; J: TRBJ2-2; V: TRBV15
CDR3: CASSSHRTSGGAYEQYF; DNA: TGTGCCAGCAGCTCTCATAGGACTAGCGGGGGGGCCTACGAGCAGTACTTC; size: -; D: TRBD2; J: TRBJ2-7; V: TRBV7-8
CDR3: CAIRWGANTGELFF; DNA: TGTGCCATCCGGTGGGGGGCGAACACCGGGGAGCTGTTTTTT; size: -; D: -; J: TRBJ2-2; V: TRBV6-2/TRBV6-3
CDR3: CASSPKGGPSNQPQHF; DNA: TGTGCCAGCTCCCCCAAGGGCGGACCGAGCAATCAGCCCCAGCATTTT; size: -; D: -; J: TRBJ1-5; V: TRBV18
CDR3: CSVLKEKLFF; DNA: TGCAGCGTCCTGAAAGAAAAACTGTTTTTT; size: few; D: -; J: TRBJ1-4; V: TRBV29-1
CDR3: CASSIRVQVLNTEAFF; DNA: TGTGCCAGTAGTATCAGAGTACAGGTATTGAACACTGAAGCTTTCTTT; size: -; D: -; J: TRBJ1-1; V: TRBV19
CDR3: CASSRTRSSTEAFF; DNA: TGTGCCAGCAGTCGGACAAGGTCGAGCACTGAAGCTTTCTTT; size: many; D: -; J: TRBJ1-1; V: TRBV6-1
CDR3: CASSHVRYYGYTF; DNA: TGTGCCAGCAGCCATGTGAGGTACTATGGCTACACCTTC; size: many; D: -; J: TRBJ1-2; V: TRBV3-1
CDR3: CASSEAYRGNIQYF; DNA: TGTGCCAGCAGTGAAGCCTACAGGGGAAACATTCAGTACTTC; size: few; D: TRBD1; J: TRBJ2-4; V: TRBV6-1
CDR3: CATSRDRVGDSGYTF; DNA: TGTGCCACCAGCAGAGATCGCGTCGGGGACTCAGGCTACACCTTC; size: -; D: -; J: TRBJ1-2; V: TRBV15
CDR3: CASRNRGGYEQYF; DNA: TGTGCCAGCAGGAACAGGGGAGGCTACGAGCAGTACTTC; size: many; D: -; J: TRBJ2-7; V: TRBV12-3/TRBV12-4
CDR3: CASSQEGYSYNEQFF; DNA: TGTGCCAGCAGCCAAGAAGGCTACTCCTACAATGAGCAGTTCTTC; size: many; D: -; J: TRBJ2-1; V: TRBV3-1
CDR3: CASSSTGTYNSPLHF; DNA: TGTGCCAGCAGTTCGACAGGGACCTATAATTCACCCCTCCACTTT; size: few; D: TRBD1; J: TRBJ1-6; V: TRBV7-8
CDR3: CSTSGVSTDTQYF; DNA: TGCAGCACCTCCGGGGTTAGCACAGATACGCAGTATTTT; size: few; D: -; J: TRBJ2-3; V: TRBV20-1
CDR3: CASSPPLGSGSSYNEQFF; DNA: TGTGCCAGCTCACCACCCCTCGGGAGCGGGAGTTCCTACAATGAGCAGTTCTTC; size: -; D: TRBD2; J: TRBJ2-1; V: TRBV18
CDR3: CASGYGASYEQYF; DNA: TGTGCCAGCGGGTACGGCGCATCCTACGAGCAGTACTTC; size: -; D: -; J: TRBJ2-7; V: TRBV6-1
CDR3: CASSHTRTENTEAFF; DNA: TGTGCCAGCAGCCATACTAGGACAGAGAACACTGAAGCTTTCTTT; size: many; D: -; J: TRBJ1-1; V: TRBV12-3/TRBV12-4
CDR3: CSARPHAGNTEAFF; DNA: TGCAGTGCTAGACCCCATGCAGGTAACACTGAAGCTTTCTTT; size: -; D: -; J: TRBJ1-1; V: TRBV20-1
CDR3: CASTSRTLGGYTF; DNA: TGTGCCAGCACCTCCAGGACACTTGGTGGCTACACCTTC; size: -; D: -; J: TRBJ1-2; V: TRBV2
CDR3: CASSPPSSPETQYF; DNA: TGTGCCAGCTCACCGCCTAGCAGTCCGGAGACCCAGTACTTC; size: many; D: -; J: TRBJ2-5; V: TRBV18
CDR3: CASIRGQGPDNTGELFF; DNA: TGTGCCAGCATCCGGGGGCAGGGGCCTGACAATACCGGGGAGCTGTTTTTT; size: -; D: -; J: TRBJ2-2; V: TRBV6-2/TRBV6-3
CDR3: CASRPGASTYEQYF; DNA: TGTGCCAGCAGACCTGGGGCTTCTACCTACGAGCAGTACTTC; size: many; D: -; J: TRBJ2-7; V: TRBV28
CDR3: CASSPDGGRETQYF; DNA: TGTGCCAGCAGCCCTGATGGCGGGAGGGAGACCCAGTACTTC; size: -; D: TRBD2; J: TRBJ2-5; V: TRBV7-3
CDR3: CASSRRDRDYNEQFF; DNA: TGTGCCAGCAGCCGCCGGGACAGGGACTACAATGAGCAGTTCTTC; size: -; D: TRBD1; J: TRBJ2-1; V: TRBV6-1
CDR3: CASNIKGDRGMETQYF; DNA: TGTGCCAGCAACATCAAGGGGGACAGGGGCATGGAGACCCAGTACTTC; size: -; D: TRBD1; J: TRBJ2-5; V: TRBV7-9
CDR3: CASSNRGQIIYEQYF; DNA: TGTGCCAGCAGCAACCGGGGACAGATCATCTACGAGCAGTACTTC; size: many; D: TRBD1; J: TRBJ2-7; V: TRBV3-1
CDR3: CASSQGAAFQEAQYF; DNA: TGTGCCAGCAGCCAAGGAGCCGCGTTCCAAGAGGCCCAGTACTTC; size: -; D: -; J: TRBJ2-5; V: TRBV2
CDR3: CASSYSSVRETQYF; DNA: TGTGCCAGCAGTTACTCGTCGGTTCGCGAGACCCAGTACTTC; size: many; D: -; J: TRBJ2-5; V: TRBV6-5
CDR3: CSAPGPGGAGSETQYF; DNA: TGCAGTGCCCCGGGTCCCGGGGGGGCGGGGTCGGAGACCCAGTACTTC; size: few; D: TRBD2; J: TRBJ2-5; V: TRBV20-1
CDR3: CASSFDRSTEAFF; DNA: TGTGCCAGCAGTTTCGACAGGAGCACTGAAGCTTTCTTT; size: many; D: -; J: TRBJ1-1; V: TRBV6-2/TRBV6-3